This T cell receptor beta chain is drawn from a study of blood T cell repertoires in COVID-19. For the study at large: From T cells, B-cell-depleted T cells, or PBMCs came the material, which was cDNA or gDNA.

As processed by the authors: From reference gene primer amplification, estimates of nucleated cell counts were derived. Assay: immunoSEQ multiplex PCR; the TCRdb copy retains only in-frame clones and omits some. V, J and clone size were drawn from that table, and D and trimming were deduced from the DNA. The table records 100,000 to 150,000 clones, about 70% of them present only once. This CDR3 region has 13 residues. Losses at the gene ends were 3 bases for V and 8 bases for J; bases not matched to a gene: 3. The rearrangement uses TRBV12-3 or TRBV12-4 and TRBJ2-4; TRBD1 agrees at 8 bases. Sequenced sample: peripheral blood. The TCR was taken from a woman in her sixties or seventies with acute or convalescent COVID-19. The CDR3 spells CASSFGQGDIQYF. CDR3 coding DNA: TGTGCCAGCAGTTTTGGACAGGGAGACATTCAGTACTTC.